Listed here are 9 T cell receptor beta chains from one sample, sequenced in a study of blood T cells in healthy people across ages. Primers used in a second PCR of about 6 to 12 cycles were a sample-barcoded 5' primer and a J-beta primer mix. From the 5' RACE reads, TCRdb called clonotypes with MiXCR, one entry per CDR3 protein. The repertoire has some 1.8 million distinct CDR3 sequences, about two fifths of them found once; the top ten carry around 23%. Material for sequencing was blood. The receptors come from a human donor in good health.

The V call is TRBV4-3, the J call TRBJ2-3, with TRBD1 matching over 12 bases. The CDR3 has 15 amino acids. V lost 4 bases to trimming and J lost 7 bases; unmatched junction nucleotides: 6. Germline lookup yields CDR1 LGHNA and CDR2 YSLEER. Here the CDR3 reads CASSLTGQGAHTQYF. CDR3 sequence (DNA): TGCGCCAGCAGCCTAACGGGACAGGGGGCCCATACGCAGTATTTT.

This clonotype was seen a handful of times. The CDR3: CSARDRERETQYF. CDR3 in DNA: TGCAGTGCTAGAGACAGGGAAAGAGAGACCCAGTACTTC. This rearrangement joins TRBV20-1 to TRBJ2-5; tentative D call: TRBD1 (5 bases). Trimming took off 0 bases at V and 4 bases at J, with 9 bases between the two ends. This CDR3 has 13 residues. Germline V CDR1 and CDR2: DFQATT, SNEGSKA (reference sequence).

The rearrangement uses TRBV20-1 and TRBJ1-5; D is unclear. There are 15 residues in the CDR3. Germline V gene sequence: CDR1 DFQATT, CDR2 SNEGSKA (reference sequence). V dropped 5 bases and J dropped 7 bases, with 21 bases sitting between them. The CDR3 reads CSAANMDGAGQPQHF. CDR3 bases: TGCAGTGCTGCTAACATGGACGGCGCAGGACAGCCCCAGCATTTT.

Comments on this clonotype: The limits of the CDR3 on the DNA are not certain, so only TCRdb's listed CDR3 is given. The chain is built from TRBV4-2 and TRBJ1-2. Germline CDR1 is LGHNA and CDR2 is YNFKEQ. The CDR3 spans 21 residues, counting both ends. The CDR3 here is CASSPQSGGVKGDTQYFGYTF.

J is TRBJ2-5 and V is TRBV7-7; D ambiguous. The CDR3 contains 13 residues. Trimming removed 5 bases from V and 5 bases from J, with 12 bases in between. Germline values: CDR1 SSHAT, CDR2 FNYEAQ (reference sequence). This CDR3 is CASSPRISETQYF. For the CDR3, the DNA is TGTGCCAGCAGCCCGAGAATCTCGGAGACCCAGTACTTC.

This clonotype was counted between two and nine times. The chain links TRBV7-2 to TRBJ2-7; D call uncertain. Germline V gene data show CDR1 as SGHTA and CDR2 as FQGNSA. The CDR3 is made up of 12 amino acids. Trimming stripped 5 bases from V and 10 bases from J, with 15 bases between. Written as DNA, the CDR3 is TGTGCCAGCAGCACTTCGAGACAAACCCAGTACTTC. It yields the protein CASSTSRQTQYF.

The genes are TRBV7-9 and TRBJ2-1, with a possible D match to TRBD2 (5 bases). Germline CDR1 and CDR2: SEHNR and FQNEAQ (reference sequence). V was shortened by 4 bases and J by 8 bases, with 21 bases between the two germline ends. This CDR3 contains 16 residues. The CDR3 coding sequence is TGTGCCAGCAGCTCGACTATCCTCCCTGAGATAGATGAGCAGTTCTTC. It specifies CASSSTILPEIDEQFF.

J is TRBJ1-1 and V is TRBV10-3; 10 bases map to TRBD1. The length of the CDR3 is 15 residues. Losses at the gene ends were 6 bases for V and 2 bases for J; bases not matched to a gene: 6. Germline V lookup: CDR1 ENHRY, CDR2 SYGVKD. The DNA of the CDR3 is TGTGCCATCAGCCATGAGACAGGGGGCAACACTGAAGCTTTCTTT. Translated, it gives CAISHETGGNTEAFF.

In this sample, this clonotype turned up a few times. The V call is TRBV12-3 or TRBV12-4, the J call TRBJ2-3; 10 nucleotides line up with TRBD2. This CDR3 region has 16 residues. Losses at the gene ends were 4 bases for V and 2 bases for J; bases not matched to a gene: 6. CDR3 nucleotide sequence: TGTGCCAGCAGTTCACCCGGGACTAGCGTCACAGATACGCAGTATTTT. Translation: CASSSPGTSVTDTQYF.